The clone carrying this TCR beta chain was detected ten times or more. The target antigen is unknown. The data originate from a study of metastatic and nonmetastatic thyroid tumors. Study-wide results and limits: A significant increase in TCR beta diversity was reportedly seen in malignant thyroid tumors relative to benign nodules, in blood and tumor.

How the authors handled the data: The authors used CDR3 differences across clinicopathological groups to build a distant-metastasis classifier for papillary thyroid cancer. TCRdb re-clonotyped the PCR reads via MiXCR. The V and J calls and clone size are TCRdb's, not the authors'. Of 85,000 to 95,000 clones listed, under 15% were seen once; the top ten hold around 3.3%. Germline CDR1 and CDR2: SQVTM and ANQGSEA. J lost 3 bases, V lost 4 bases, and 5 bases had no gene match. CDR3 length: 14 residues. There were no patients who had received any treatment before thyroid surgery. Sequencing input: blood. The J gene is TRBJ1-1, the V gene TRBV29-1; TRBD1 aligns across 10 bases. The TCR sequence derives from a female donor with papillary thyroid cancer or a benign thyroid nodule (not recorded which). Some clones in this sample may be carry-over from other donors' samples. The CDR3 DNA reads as TGCAGCGTTGCTGACAGGGGGCGCGACACTGAAGCTTTCTTT. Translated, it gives CSVADRGRDTEAFF.